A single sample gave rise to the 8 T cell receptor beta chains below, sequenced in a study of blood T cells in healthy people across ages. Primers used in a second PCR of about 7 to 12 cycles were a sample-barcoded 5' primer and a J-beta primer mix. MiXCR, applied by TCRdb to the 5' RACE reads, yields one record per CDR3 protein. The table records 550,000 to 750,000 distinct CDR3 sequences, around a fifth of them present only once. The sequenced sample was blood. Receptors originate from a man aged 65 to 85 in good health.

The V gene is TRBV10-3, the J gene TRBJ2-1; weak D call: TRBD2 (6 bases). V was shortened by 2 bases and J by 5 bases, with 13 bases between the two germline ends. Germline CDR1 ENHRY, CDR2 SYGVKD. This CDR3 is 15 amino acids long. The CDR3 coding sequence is TGTGCCATCAGTGAGCGGGGCGGGAAAGACAATGAGCAGTTCTTC. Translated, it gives CAISERGGKDNEQFF.

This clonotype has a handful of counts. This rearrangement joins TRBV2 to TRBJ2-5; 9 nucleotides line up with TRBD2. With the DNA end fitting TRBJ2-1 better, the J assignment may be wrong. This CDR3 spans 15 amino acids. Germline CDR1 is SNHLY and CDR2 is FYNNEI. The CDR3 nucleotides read TGTGCCAGCAGTGAACATGGCGGGAGGGCTAATGAGCAGTTCTTC. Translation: CASSEHGGRANEQFF.

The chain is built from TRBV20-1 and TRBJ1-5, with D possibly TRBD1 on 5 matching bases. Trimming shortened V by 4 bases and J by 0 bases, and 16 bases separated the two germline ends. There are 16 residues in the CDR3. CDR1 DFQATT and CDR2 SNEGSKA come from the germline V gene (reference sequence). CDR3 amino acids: CSAISGRQSSNQPQHF. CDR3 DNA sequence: TGCAGTGCTATCTCAGGGAGACAGAGTAGCAATCAGCCCCAGCATTTT.

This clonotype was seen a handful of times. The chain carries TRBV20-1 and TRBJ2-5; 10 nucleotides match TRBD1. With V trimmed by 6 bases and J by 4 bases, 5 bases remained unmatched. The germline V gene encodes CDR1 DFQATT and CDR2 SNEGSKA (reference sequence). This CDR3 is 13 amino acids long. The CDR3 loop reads CSATRTGGETQYF. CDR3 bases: TGCAGTGCGACAAGGACAGGGGGAGAGACCCAGTACTTC.

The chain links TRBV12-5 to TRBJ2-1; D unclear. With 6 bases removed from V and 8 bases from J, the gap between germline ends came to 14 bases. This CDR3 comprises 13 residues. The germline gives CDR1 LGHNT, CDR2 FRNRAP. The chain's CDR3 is CASGLTQFHEQFF. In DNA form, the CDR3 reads TGTGCTAGTGGCTTAACGCAGTTCCATGAGCAGTTCTTC.

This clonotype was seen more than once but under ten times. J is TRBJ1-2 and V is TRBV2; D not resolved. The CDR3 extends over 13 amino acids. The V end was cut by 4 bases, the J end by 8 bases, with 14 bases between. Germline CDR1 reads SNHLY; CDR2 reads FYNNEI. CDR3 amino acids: CASSGMGRSGYTF. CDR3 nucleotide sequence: TGTGCCAGCAGTGGAATGGGGAGGTCGGGCTACACCTTC.

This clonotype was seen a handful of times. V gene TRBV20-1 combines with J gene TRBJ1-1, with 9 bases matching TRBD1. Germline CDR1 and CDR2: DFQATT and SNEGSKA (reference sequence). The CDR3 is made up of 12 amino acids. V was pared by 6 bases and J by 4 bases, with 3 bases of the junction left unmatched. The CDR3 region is CSAIQGATEAFF. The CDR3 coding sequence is TGCAGTGCAATACAGGGGGCCACTGAAGCTTTCTTT.

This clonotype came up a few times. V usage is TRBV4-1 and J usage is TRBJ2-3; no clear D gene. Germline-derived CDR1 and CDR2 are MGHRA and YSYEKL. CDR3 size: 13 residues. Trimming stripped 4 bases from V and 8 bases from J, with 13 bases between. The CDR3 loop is CASSREGSPTQYF. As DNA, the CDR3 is TGCGCCAGCAGCCGCGAAGGGTCCCCTACGCAGTATTTT.